Below are 2 T cell receptor beta chains sequenced from a single sample in a study of cytomegalovirus exposure and HLA in healthy donors. Amplification used 60 Vbeta primers and 13 Jbeta primers. The data were produced by immunoSEQ multiplex PCR, yet TCRdb's version contains in-frame clones alone and is incomplete. The sample records about 82,000 clones, 55% to 70% being singletons. The sample comprised PBMCs. These receptor sequences come from a woman between 40 and 50 years old in good health and CMV-seropositive.

The V and J genes are TRBV7-2 and TRBJ2-5; TRBD2 matches 8 bases. In germline, CDR1 is SGHTA, CDR2 FQGNSA. This CDR3 comprises 15 residues. The V and J ends lost 8 bases and 4 bases, in that order; junction bases with no gene match: 12. The CDR3 DNA follows: TGTGCCAGCCGACGCAGTAGCGGGAACGCAGAGACCCAGTACTTC. This codes for CASRRSSGNAETQYF.

This clone was observed a handful of times. This chain connects TRBV4-2 to TRBJ1-6; 9 nucleotides align to TRBD1. This CDR3 is 16 amino acids long. The trim removed 8 bases at V and 10 bases at J, leaving 15 bases unmatched. Germline assignment: CDR1 LGHNA and CDR2 YNFKEQ. CDR3: CASGRTGQGEGSPLHF. CDR3 DNA sequence: TGTGCCAGCGGAAGGACGGGACAGGGAGAGGGATCACCCCTCCACTTT.